This T cell receptor beta chain is from a study of T cell repertoires in cytomegalovirus infection. Deletions cut 8 bases from V and 7 bases from J, with 17 bases between. The CDR3 contains 13 residues. Germline V gene lookup returns CDR1 MNHEY and CDR2 SMNVEV (reference sequence). Whole-study findings and limits: The study found HLA-C-restricted CMV-specific TCR beta clonotypes dominating the ex vivo response.

MiXCR, applied by TCRdb to the reads, yields one record per CDR3 protein. The sample records about 570,000 distinct CDR3 sequences, roughly 43% being singletons. This clonotype was observed a few times. Its antigen is unidentified. Specimen: cultured PBMCs, collected from culture after CMV antigen stimulation. The chain links TRBV27 to TRBJ1-2; weak D call: TRBD1 (6 bases). The receptor was isolated from a human donor in good health (CMV status not recorded). Some clones in this sample may be carry-over from other donors' samples. Here the CDR3 reads CASYVGGAFGYTF. The DNA of the CDR3 is TGTGCCAGCTACGTGGGGGGGGCCTTTGGCTACACCTTC.